The T cell receptor beta chain under discussion was sequenced for a study of PD-1 blockade in classical Hodgkin lymphoma. Background on the study: Patients received nivolumab 3 mg/kg intravenously every 2 weeks.

This clone was counted a single time. Its antigen is unidentified. In germline, CDR1 is SQVTM, CDR2 ANQGSEA. The V end lost 7 bases, the J end lost 0 bases, and 8 bases lay between the germline ends. The CDR3 is 12 amino acids. Repertoires were generated with immunoSEQ multiplex PCR, while TCRdb's copy carries only in-frame clones and drops some. The sample records tens of thousands of clones, 65% to 85% being singletons. Overall study findings and caveats: Lower baseline TCR diversity was reported for newly diagnosed patients than for healthy donors. Complete responders matched newly diagnosed patients in baseline diversity. Reasons behind the repertoire differences stay unclear, perhaps disease activity or earlier therapy.

Time point reported: cycle 4 day 1 (C4D1), after five to seven weeks of nivolumab. The patients all showed relapse after autologous stem cell transplantation, while their brentuximab vedotin exposure varied. Negative magnetic selection isolated CD4+ T cells from thawed PBMCs. This clonotype was sampled from a human donor with classical Hodgkin lymphoma. The material sequenced was CD4+ T cells from blood, taken before the fourth cycle of nivolumab. The chain carries TRBV29-1 and TRBJ2-3; D is ambiguous. This CDR3 is CSASPSTDTQYF. The CDR3 DNA sequence: TGCAGCGCGAGCCCTAGCACAGATACGCAGTATTTT.